The subject of this entry is one T cell receptor (beta chain). This sample is part of a study of blood T cell repertoires in COVID-19. Background on the study: COVID-19 samples, acute and convalescent, were from the United States, Italy and Spain. Sample material is recorded as cDNA or gDNA derived from T cells, B-cell-depleted T cells, or PBMCs.

The CDR3 length is 15 residues. V was pared by 2 bases and J by 8 bases, with 18 bases between. Looked up from germline, CDR1 is SGHDN and CDR2 is FVKESK. In the original processing: Reference gene primer amplification gave nucleated cell count estimates. TCRdb's copy holds only in-frame clones and misses some; the assay was immunoSEQ multiplex PCR. For V, J and clone size, that table is used; D and trimming come from the DNA. The sample has just over 35,000 clones, around nine tenths seen once. The chain uses TRBV14 and TRBJ1-2; D might be TRBD1 (5 bases). The receptor was derived from a human donor in a cohort sampled during active COVID-19. Specimen: peripheral blood. In DNA, the CDR3 is TGTGCCAGCAGCCAACTGGCAGGGATAATCGGAGGCTACACCTTC. The encoded protein is CASSQLAGIIGGYTF.